What follows describes a single T cell receptor beta chain. Its target is not known. This specimen belongs to a study of CXCR3-negative and CXCR3-positive naive CD8 T cells. Germline V gene data show CDR1 as MDHEN and CDR2 as SYDVKM. CDR3 length: 17 residues. Study results and caveats: TRB CDR3s of CXCR3-positive naive cells were more hydrophobic than those of CXCR3-negative naive cells.

5' RACE that incorporated UMI labels was used to prepare the TRB cDNA libraries. TCRdb reprocessed the 5' RACE reads, keeping one entry per CDR3 protein, no DNA. In all, the sample yields about 150,000 distinct CDR3 sequences. This TCR derives from a human donor in good health. Some clones in this sample may be carry-over from other donors' samples. This chain connects TRBV28 to TRBJ1-1. The sequenced material came from naive CXCR3+ CD8+ T cells from blood. The sample's subset: CD45RO-CCR7+CD27+CD95- naive CD8+ T cells expressing CXCR3 (TNR3+). CDR3 residues: CASSPRLSRRVNTEAFF.